The 16 T cell receptor beta chains below were found in one sample sequenced in a study of cytomegalovirus exposure and HLA in healthy donors. PCR involved 60 Vbeta and 13 Jbeta primers. The protocol was immunoSEQ multiplex PCR, while the TCRdb copy is restricted to in-frame clones and leaves out a portion. Of 100,000 to 150,000 clones listed, about 8% are singletons. The sample comprised PBMCs. All receptors come from a woman between 40 and 55 years old in good health and CMV-seropositive.

This clone has just a few counts. Different DNA sequences within this sample yield the same CDR3. V gene TRBV25-1 combines with J gene TRBJ1-1, with 8 bases that match TRBD1. Germline-derived CDR1 and CDR2 are MGHDK and SYGVNS. V lost 6 bases to trimming and J lost 3 bases; unmatched junction nucleotides: 9. The CDR3 is made up of 15 amino acids. The CDR3 reads CASRTPGGRDTEAFF. The CDR3 coding sequence is TGTGCCAGCAGAACCCCAGGGGGCAGAGACACTGAAGCTTTCTTT.

The gene calls are TRBV30 and TRBJ2-7; D not certain. There are 11 residues in the CDR3. Germline CDR1 is GTSNPN and CDR2 is SVGIG (reference sequence). The V end was cut by 0 bases, the J end by 13 bases, with 13 bases between. CDR3 sequence reads: CAWSVQQTFYF. CDR3 bases: TGTGCCTGGAGTGTACAACAGACGTTTTACTTC.

This clone was recorded a few times. This chain uses TRBV6-6 with TRBJ1-2; unclear D gene. This CDR3 region has 13 residues. Germline loops: CDR1 MNHNY, CDR2 SVGAGI (reference sequence). Trimming left V 7 bases short and J 0 bases short, with 9 bases between. CDR3 in DNA: TGTGCCAGCACTCCCGGGGCTAACTATGGCTACACCTTC. This gives the protein CASTPGANYGYTF.

This clone was counted only a few times. The chain uses TRBV4-1 and TRBJ2-7; D unresolved. Germline assignment: CDR1 MGHRA and CDR2 YSYEKL. The CDR3 spans 14 residues. V shed 3 bases and J shed 0 bases, with 9 bases lying between them. The CDR3 DNA reads as TGCGCCAGCAGCCACCAACAGAGCTCCTACGAGCAGTACTTC. The encoded protein is CASSHQQSSYEQYF.

This clone occurred once. The chain joins TRBV5-1 to TRBJ1-1; TRBD1 is a possible D gene (6 bases). The CDR3 contains 15 residues. V lost 4 bases, J lost 3 bases, and 16 bases lay in between. Germline CDR1 and CDR2: SGHRS and YFSETQ. The CDR3 sequence is CASSPRTAEDTEAFF. In DNA form, the CDR3 reads TGCGCCAGCAGCCCTAGGACAGCGGAAGACACTGAAGCTTTCTTT.

The table lists this clone with a few counts. The chain combines TRBV6-5 with TRBJ1-2; TRBD1 might be the D (6 bases). The CDR3 contains 14 residues. Germline CDR1 and CDR2: MNHEY and SVGAGI. V shed 0 bases and J shed 7 bases, with 12 bases lying between them. Written as DNA, the CDR3 is TGTGCCAGCAGTTACTCCAGGGGCCTTGGTGGCTACACCTTC. Translation: CASSYSRGLGGYTF.

This clone was observed many times. The rearrangement uses TRBV28 and TRBJ2-4, with 8 bases identical to TRBD1. V lost 2 bases, J lost 4 bases, and 7 bases stayed unmatched. Germline assignment: CDR1 MDHEN and CDR2 SYDVKM. The CDR3 is made up of 16 amino acids. The DNA for the CDR3 is TGTGCCAGCAGTTTAGACAGGGGCCTTGTAAAAAACATTCAGTACTTC. Its translation is CASSLDRGLVKNIQYF.

This clone was picked up a small number of times. V usage is TRBV29-1 and J usage is TRBJ1-1, with D perhaps TRBD1 (6 bases). The V end lost 7 bases, the J end lost 6 bases, and 15 bases lay between the germline ends. The CDR3 length is 12 residues. Looked up from germline, CDR1 is SQVTM and CDR2 is ANQGSEA. CDR3 protein: CSANRDLAEAFF. CDR3 bases: TGCAGCGCCAACAGGGATTTGGCTGAAGCTTTCTTT.

The chain couples TRBV19 to TRBJ2-7, with a weak D call TRBD1 (6 bases). The CDR3 has 14 amino acids. The germline V gene encodes CDR1 LNHDA and CDR2 SQIVND (reference sequence). Trimming took 5 bases from V and 3 from J, leaving 14 bases between them. CDR3 protein: CASSPRQVNYEQYF. As DNA, the CDR3 is TGTGCCAGTAGTCCCCGACAGGTAAACTACGAGCAGTACTTC. The whole variable domain, remainder taken from reference TRBV19 and TRBJ2-7, is DGGITQSPKYLFRKEGQNVTLSCEQNLNHDAMYWYRQDPGQGLRLIYYSQIVNDFQKGDIAEGYSVSREKKESFPLTVTSAQKNPTAFYLCASSPRQVNYEQYFGPGTRLTVT.

The chain employs TRBV19 and TRBJ2-1; 9 bases map to TRBD2. The V and J ends lost 4 bases and 0 bases, in that order; junction bases with no gene match: 4. The CDR3 sequence is 16 residues long. The germline V gene encodes CDR1 LNHDA and CDR2 SQIVND (reference sequence). The CDR3 sequence: CASSKASGVSYNEQFF. In nucleotides, the CDR3 is TGTGCCAGTAGTAAGGCTAGCGGGGTCTCCTACAATGAGCAGTTCTTC.

In this sample, this clone turned up a few times. The rearrangement uses TRBV5-8 and TRBJ1-2; D gene uncertain. Germline V gene lookup returns CDR1 SGHTS and CDR2 YDEGEE. The CDR3 runs 13 residues. With 1 base removed from V and 4 bases from J, the gap between germline ends came to 8 bases. In DNA, the CDR3 is TGTGCCAGCAGCTTGACCGGGAGCTATGGCTACACCTTC. Its protein is CASSLTGSYGYTF.

This chain joins TRBV5-4 and TRBJ1-2; 7 bases fit TRBD1. This CDR3 has 13 residues. Trimming at V came to 4 bases and at J to 6 bases, leaving 6 bases not matched to a gene. Germline lookup yields CDR1 SGHNT and CDR2 YYREEE (reference sequence). The CDR3 region has the DNA TGTGCCAGCAGCCCCTTCGGACAGGATGGCTACACCTTC. It encodes CASSPFGQDGYTF.

This clone was found a few times. The chain recombines TRBV5-1 with TRBJ2-3, with 10 positions matching TRBD1. CDR1 and CDR2 (germline): SGHRS, YFSETQ. Trimming cost V 4 bases and J 1 base; bases outside gene matches: 9. CDR3 length: 17 residues. CDR3 amino acids: CASSLLSGTGGTDTQYF. DNA for the CDR3: TGCGCCAGCAGCCTCCTTTCCGGGACAGGGGGCACAGATACGCAGTATTTT.

The chain recombines TRBV6-5 with TRBJ1-1; D gene ambiguous. Germline V gene data show CDR1 as MNHEY and CDR2 as SVGAGI. The V and J ends lost 6 bases and 0 bases respectively, with 8 bases between them. CDR3 length: 13 amino acids. Here the CDR3 DNA reads TGTGCCAGCAGCCCGTCCTTGAACACTGAAGCTTTCTTT. This codes for CASSPSLNTEAFF.

V is TRBV7-8 and J is TRBJ1-1; no clear D. The germline CDR1 and CDR2 sequences are SGHVS and FQNEAQ. This CDR3 region has 16 residues. V was shortened by 0 bases and J by 6 bases, with 17 bases between the two germline ends. CDR3 region: CASSLAGNLGGPEAFF. The CDR3 coding sequence is TGTGCCAGCAGCTTAGCCGGGAACCTTGGAGGCCCTGAAGCTTTCTTT.

The gene calls are TRBV10-3 and TRBJ1-1, with TRBD1 as a possible D gene (6 bases). CDR1 is ENHRY and CDR2 is SYGVKD in the germline V gene. The CDR3 length is 16 residues. The germline V and J ends were trimmed by 10 bases and 6 bases, with 27 bases remaining between them. CDR3 amino acids: CATSLRGGERASEAFF. The CDR3 DNA sequence: TGTGCCACCAGCCTCCGAGGGGGGGAAAGGGCATCTGAAGCTTTCTTT.